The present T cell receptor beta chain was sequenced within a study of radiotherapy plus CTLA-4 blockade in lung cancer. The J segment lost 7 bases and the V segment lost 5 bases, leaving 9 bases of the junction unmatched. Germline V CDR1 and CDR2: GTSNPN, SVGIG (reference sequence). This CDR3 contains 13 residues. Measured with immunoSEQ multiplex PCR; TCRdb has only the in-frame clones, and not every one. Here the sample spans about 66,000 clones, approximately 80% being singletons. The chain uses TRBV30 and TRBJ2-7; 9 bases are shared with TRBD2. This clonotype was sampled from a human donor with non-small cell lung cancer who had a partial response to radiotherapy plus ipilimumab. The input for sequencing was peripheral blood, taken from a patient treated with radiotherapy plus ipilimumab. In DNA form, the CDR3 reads TGTGCCTGGGGGAGACTAGCGGTCCTGGAGCAGTACTTC. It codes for CAWGRLAVLEQYF.